The 30 T cell receptor beta chains given below trace back to one sample, sequenced in a study of blood T cells in healthy people across ages. The second PCR ran about 6 to 11 cycles with a sample-barcoded 5' primer and J-beta primers. TCRdb redid the calling of the 5' RACE reads with MiXCR, one entry per CDR3 protein. The sample yields over 600,000 distinct CDR3 sequences, roughly 21% seen once. The material sequenced was blood. All receptors derive from a man aged 65-85 years in good health.

This clonotype was seen more than once but under ten times. The chain is built from TRBV9 and TRBJ2-5; TRBD2 aligns across 14 bases. In germline, CDR1 is SGDLS, CDR2 YYNGEE. This CDR3 has 16 residues. V dropped 3 bases and J dropped 5; count of bases not matched to a gene: 6. The CDR3 bases are TGTGCCAGCAGCGGGGGGACTAGCGGGAGCGGTGAGACCCAGTACTTC. Encoded protein: CASSGGTSGSGETQYF.

The sample holds a few counts of this clonotype. This rearrangement joins TRBV3-1 to TRBJ2-5, with 7 nucleotides matching TRBD1. The ends lost 5 bases at V and 14 bases at J; junction bases unmatched: 8. The CDR3 has 11 amino acids. Germline loops: CDR1 LGHDT, CDR2 YNNKEL (reference sequence). The CDR3 loop is CASSGRDSLYF. DNA of the CDR3: TGTGCCAGCAGCGGCCGGGACAGTCTTTACTTC.

To note about this clonotype: Because the CDR3's place on the DNA is in doubt, the DNA is left out and the CDR3 is given as listed by TCRdb. This rearrangement joins TRBV3-1 to TRBJ2-1; the D call of TRBD2 is as the table states it, not checked on the DNA. Germline V gene data show CDR1 as LGHDT and CDR2 as YNNKEL (reference sequence). The CDR3 spans 12 residues, counting both ends. The CDR3 sequence: CASSPVGSGILF.

This clonotype was seen more than once but under ten times. The rearrangement links TRBV6-2 or TRBV6-3 to TRBJ2-2; 13 positions agree with TRBD2. The V gene's germline CDR1 is MNHEY and CDR2 SVGEGT. The J segment lost 7 bases and the V segment lost 0 bases, leaving 14 bases of the junction unmatched. CDR3 length: 20 residues. For the CDR3, the DNA is TGTGCCAGCAGTTACTCGAACCAGGTCCGGACTAGCGGGAGTGGCGGGGAGCTGTTTTTT. This gives the protein CASSYSNQVRTSGSGGELFF.

The chain recombines TRBV28 with TRBJ2-2; TRBD2 might be the D (6 bases). Germline CDR1 and CDR2: MDHEN and SYDVKM. The CDR3 is 16 residues long. With 0 bases removed from V and 1 base from J, the gap between germline ends came to 9 bases. In DNA, the CDR3 is TGTGCCAGCAGTTTATGGCGGGGAAAGAACACCGGGGAGCTGTTTTTT. Translation gives CASSLWRGKNTGELFF.

This clonotype was observed a few times. This rearrangement joins TRBV6-4 to TRBJ2-5; no clear D gene. The V end lost 2 bases, the J end lost 3 bases, and 19 bases lay between the germline ends. CDR1 MRHNA and CDR2 SNTAGT come from the germline V gene. This CDR3 region has 17 residues. This CDR3 is CASSDNDGPTEEETQYF. The CDR3 nucleotides read TGTGCCAGCAGTGACAACGACGGGCCTACTGAGGAAGAGACCCAGTACTTC.

This clonotype appeared a few times. The rearrangement joins TRBV12-3 or TRBV12-4 to TRBJ2-5, with 12 nucleotides matching TRBD1. Matching the DNA end better, TRBJ2-1 makes the J call doubtful. This CDR3 is 15 amino acids long. CDR3 amino acids: CASRPGQGAHNEQFF. CDR3 sequence (DNA): TGTGCCAGCAGACCGGGACAGGGGGCTCACAATGAGCAGTTCTTC.

This clonotype was counted between two and nine times. The chain has TRBV28 and TRBJ2-1; no reliable D call. Germline V CDR1 and CDR2: MDHEN, SYDVKM. Trimming removed 3 bases at V and 0 bases at J, with 9 bases between. The CDR3 loop spans 15 amino acids. DNA of the CDR3: TGTGCCAGCAGTTTTCTGCGCGGCTCCTACAATGAGCAGTTCTTC. Its protein product is CASSFLRGSYNEQFF.

V gene TRBV5-1 combines with J gene TRBJ1-2; D perhaps matches TRBD1 (5 bases). Germline CDR1 reads SGHRS; CDR2 reads YFSETQ. The CDR3 length is 15 residues. The V end lost 7 bases, the J end lost 5 bases, and 21 bases lay between the germline ends. The CDR3 spells CASALDKGARYGYTF. Here the CDR3 DNA reads TGCGCCAGCGCCTTGGATAAAGGGGCGCGATATGGCTACACCTTC.

This clonotype has a handful of counts. The J gene is TRBJ1-1, the V gene TRBV18; perhaps TRBD1 as D (5 bases). Per germline, CDR1 KGHSH and CDR2 LQKENI. Between the trimmed V and J ends, which lost 1 base and 6 bases, there was a span of 9 bases. CDR3 length: 13 residues. The CDR3 DNA is TGTGCCAGCTCACCACAAAGGGGCGCTGAAGCTTTCTTT. Translating it yields CASSPQRGAEAFF.

This clonotype occurred a few times. The chain uses TRBV12-3 or TRBV12-4 and TRBJ2-5; D not certain. The J call may be in error: the DNA end matches TRBJ2-1 better. The CDR3 sequence is 15 residues long. CDR3 in amino acids: CASSLVGPRYNEQFF. The CDR3, as DNA: TGTGCCAGCAGTTTAGTAGGGCCTAGATACAATGAGCAGTTCTTC.

CDR3 loop: CASSAGAGPYNEQFF. Here the CDR3 DNA reads TGTGCCAGCAGTGCTGGAGCGGGACCATACAATGAGCAGTTCTTC. This chain uses TRBV12-3 or TRBV12-4 with TRBJ2-1, with 7 bases aligning to TRBD2. The CDR3 contains 15 residues. Trimming took 5 bases from V and 4 from J; bases not matched to a gene: 8.

This clonotype has just a few counts. The chain links TRBV5-1 to TRBJ1-1; D unclear. Germline loops: CDR1 SGHRS, CDR2 YFSETQ. Trimming left V 7 bases short and J 4 bases short, with 17 bases between. The CDR3 consists of 14 residues. CDR3 in DNA: TGCGCCAGCTCCGAGTGGCGGATAGGCACTGAAGCTTTCTTT. Amino acid sequence: CASSEWRIGTEAFF.

The chain uses TRBV11-2 and TRBJ2-5; 7 bases line up with TRBD2. The length of the CDR3 is 16 residues. Trimming removed 1 base from V and 5 bases from J; junction bases left unmatched: 10. Germline V CDR1 and CDR2: SGHAT, FQNNGV. In nucleotides, the CDR3 is TGTGCCAGCAGCTTAGTTAGTGGCGGGAGATCGGAGACCCAGTACTTC. It encodes CASSLVSGGRSETQYF.

This clonotype occurred a few times. The chain employs TRBV20-1 and TRBJ2-5, with 7 bases identical to TRBD2. V shed 7 bases, J shed 4 bases, and the junction held 15 bases outside the gene matches. Germline V gene sequence: CDR1 DFQATT, CDR2 SNEGSKA (reference sequence). The CDR3 consists of 15 residues. In nucleotides, the CDR3 is TGCAGTGTCATCCCGGGGCGGGAGCGGGTAGAGACCCAGTACTTC. Its translation: CSVIPGRERVETQYF.

Ten or more counts support this clonotype. The chain is built from TRBV28 and TRBJ2-5; D uncertain. Trimming left V 4 bases short and J 5 bases short, with 17 bases between. The CDR3 runs to 15 residues. Per germline, CDR1 MDHEN and CDR2 SYDVKM. CDR3 residues: CASSSPGPIWETQYF. The CDR3 DNA is TGTGCCAGCAGTTCCCCGGGCCCAATTTGGGAGACCCAGTACTTC.

This clonotype has more than one count but fewer than ten. The CDR3 protein is CASARVSYEQYF. The CDR3 DNA reads TGTGCCAGCGCCAGGGTCTCCTACGAGCAGTACTTC. The chain joins TRBV7-9 to TRBJ2-7; TRBD1 is a possible D gene (5 bases). The germline gives CDR1 SEHNR, CDR2 FQNEAQ (reference sequence). Trimming removed 8 bases from V and 0 bases from J, with 8 bases in between. This CDR3 has 12 residues.

This clonotype was recorded many times. V gene TRBV9 combines with J gene TRBJ1-4, with D perhaps matching TRBD1 (5 bases). The CDR3 extends over 17 amino acids. The V end lost 4 bases, the J end lost 2 bases, and 18 bases lay between the germline ends. Germline V gene lookup returns CDR1 SGDLS and CDR2 YYNGEE. The CDR3 DNA reads TGTGCCAGCAGCCCAACGCCAGGACATTCGACTAATGAAAAACTGTTTTTT. It encodes CASSPTPGHSTNEKLFF.

V and J are TRBV27 and TRBJ1-6; D ambiguous. V was pared by 1 base and J by 11 bases, with 12 bases between. This CDR3 region has 14 residues. Germline V gene data show CDR1 as MNHEY and CDR2 as SMNVEV (reference sequence). Here the CDR3 DNA reads TGTGCCAGCAGTTTATTGTCAGGAGAAGCACCCCTCCACTTT. The encoded protein is CASSLLSGEAPLHF.

The chain couples TRBV5-1 to TRBJ2-2, with 7 nucleotides matching TRBD1. Unmatched junction bases numbered 4, after V lost 0 bases and J lost 2 bases. Germline V lookup: CDR1 SGHRS, CDR2 YFSETQ. The CDR3 is made up of 16 amino acids. The CDR3 sequence: CASSLEGAANTGELFF. The CDR3 DNA reads TGCGCCAGCAGCTTGGAGGGGGCAGCCAACACCGGGGAGCTGTTTTTT.

The rearrangement joins TRBV5-1 to TRBJ2-2; D may be TRBD2 (6 bases). Germline V gene lookup returns CDR1 SGHRS and CDR2 YFSETQ. Trimming pared 4 bases from V and 1 base from J, leaving 11 bases between. There are 15 residues in the CDR3. CDR3 loop: CASSLLRENTGELFF. DNA of the CDR3: TGCGCCAGCAGCCTGCTGCGGGAGAACACCGGGGAGCTGTTTTTT.

The chain recombines TRBV5-1 with TRBJ2-5; TRBD2 agrees at 7 bases. CDR1 is SGHRS, CDR2 YFSETQ, per germline. With 2 bases clipped from V and 0 bases from J, the junction kept 7 bases outside the gene matches. The CDR3 runs to 16 residues. CDR3 sequence: CASSFASGSYQETQYF. CDR3 DNA sequence: TGCGCCAGCAGCTTCGCTAGCGGTTCGTACCAAGAGACCCAGTACTTC. The variable domain in full, completed from reference TRBV5-1 and TRBJ2-5, reads KAGVTQTPRYLIKTRGQQVTLSCSPISGHRSVSWYQQTPGQGLQFLFEYFSETQRNKGNFPGRFSGRQFSNSRSEMNVSTLELGDSALYLCASSFASGSYQETQYFGPGTRLLVL.

The genes are TRBV12-3 or TRBV12-4 and TRBJ2-7; D is uncertain. The CDR3 spans 14 residues. Trimming took 0 bases from V and 3 from J, leaving 9 bases between them. CDR3 nucleotide sequence: TGTGCCAGCAGTTTAGCGCTTGGGCACTACGAGCAGTACTTC. It translates to CASSLALGHYEQYF.

This clonotype was found a few times. The genes are TRBV4-2 and TRBJ2-5; D is unresolved. CDR3 size: 13 residues. The V gene's germline CDR1 is LGHNA and CDR2 YNFKEQ. Trimming left V 0 bases short and J 4 bases short, with 6 bases between. The DNA for the CDR3 is TGTGCCAGCAGCCAAGATCTCCCAGAGACCCAGTACTTC. It codes for CASSQDLPETQYF.

Here the CDR3 reads CASRIGGAEQFF. CDR3 nucleotide sequence: TGTGCCAGCAGGATAGGGGGGGCTGAGCAGTTCTTC. The V and J genes are TRBV6-5 and TRBJ2-1, with TRBD2 as a possible D gene (7 bases). The germline V gene encodes CDR1 MNHEY and CDR2 SVGAGI. Trimming left V 6 bases short and J 9 bases short, with 12 bases between. The CDR3 is made up of 12 amino acids.

This clonotype was picked up many times. The chain carries TRBV29-1 and TRBJ2-5; 9 bases match TRBD2. Germline V lookup: CDR1 SQVTM, CDR2 ANQGSEA. J gave up 1 base and V 7 bases, and 4 bases lay outside the gene matches. The CDR3 contains 13 residues. The CDR3: CSARTSAQETQYF. The CDR3 coding sequence is TGCAGCGCCCGGACTAGCGCCCAAGAGACCCAGTACTTC.

This clonotype has only a few counts. V usage is TRBV19 and J usage is TRBJ1-4; TRBD1 agrees at 8 bases. Trimming at V came to 6 bases and at J to 3 bases, leaving 6 bases not matched to a gene. There are 15 residues in the CDR3. In germline, CDR1 is LNHDA, CDR2 SQIVND (reference sequence). The CDR3 loop is CASRTTGAANEKLFF. In DNA, the CDR3 is TGTGCCAGTAGAACGACAGGGGCGGCTAATGAAAAACTGTTTTTT.

The rearrangement links TRBV29-1 to TRBJ2-7; 11 bases line up with TRBD2. CDR3 length equals 17 residues. The V gene end was trimmed by 6 bases and the J gene end by 5 bases; junction bases not matched to a gene: 18. Germline CDR1 and CDR2: SQVTM and ANQGSEA. This chain's CDR3 is CSVAARSLTSGTHEQYF. DNA of the CDR3: TGCAGCGTCGCGGCGCGGTCTTTGACTAGCGGGACGCACGAGCAGTACTTC.

The chain is built from TRBV12-3 or TRBV12-4 and TRBJ2-1; 10 positions agree with TRBD2. The CDR3 totals 15 residues. V lost 5 bases to trimming and J lost 4 bases; unmatched junction nucleotides: 5. CDR3 sequence (DNA): TGTGCCAGCAGTCGAGCGGGGGGGTTTTACAATGAGCAGTTCTTC. Translated: CASSRAGGFYNEQFF.

The V call is TRBV15, the J call TRBJ2-5, with TRBD2 matching 8 bases. The germline gives CDR1 LNHNV, CDR2 YYDKDF (reference sequence). J lost 5 bases, V lost 3 bases, and 8 bases had no gene match. The CDR3 is 15 amino acids. The DNA for the CDR3 is TGTGCCACCAGCAGTCACGGACTAGCTACGGAGACCCAGTACTTC. Translation: CATSSHGLATETQYF.